In this sample, the clone carrying this T cell receptor beta chain turned up many times. Its specificity is unknown. This record belongs to a study of CD8 T cells in ankylosing spondylitis. The CDR3 consists of 13 residues. Germline V lookup: CDR1 DFQATT, CDR2 SNEGSKA (reference sequence). With 7 bases removed from V and 4 bases from J, the gap between germline ends came to 14 bases. Study results and limitations: One TCR beta motif, made up of seven to nine highly homologous variants, appeared characteristic of ankylosing spondylitis blood. Both synovial fluid and blood in reactive arthritis had previously been reported to carry some motif variants.

In TCRdb, the 5' RACE reads were re-called with MiXCR into one record per CDR3 protein. The data contain 250,000 to 300,000 distinct CDR3 sequences, around 18% of them singletons. Sequencing was carried out using blood, either unsorted or a sorted T cell fraction (not recorded which). The TCR originated in a male donor with ankylosing spondylitis or in good health (not recorded which). The chain is built from TRBV20-1 and TRBJ1-5, with a possible D match to TRBD1 (5 bases). The chain's CDR3 is CSVPGRVNQPQHF. The CDR3 DNA reads as TGCAGTGTACCGGGACGGGTAAATCAGCCCCAGCATTTT.